This entry describes one T cell receptor (beta chain). These data belong to a study of beta chain features in type 1 diabetes. Every isolated RNA sample was fully reverse transcribed, so sequencing captured expressed TCRB transcripts. Clones were sequenced by immunoSEQ multiplex PCR, and TCRdb holds only the in-frame ones, with some missing. Of 65,000 to 100,000 clones in the sample, under 35% were seen once. The CDR3 loop spans 14 amino acids. Germline CDR1 is MDHEN and CDR2 is SYDVKM. The clonotype was recovered from a young woman in good health. The sequencing input was stem cell memory CD4+ T cells from blood. This chain joins TRBV28 and TRBJ2-5; 9 nucleotides align to TRBD1. The DNA end favors TRBJ2-7, so the J call may be wrong. The CDR3 DNA is TGTGCCAGCAGTTTGGACAGGGGCGGTGTCGAGCAGTACTTC. Residues: CASSLDRGGVEQYF.